Presented here are 2 T cell receptor beta chains from one specimen sequenced in a study of blood T cell repertoires in COVID-19. TCRdb's copy holds only in-frame clones and misses some; the assay was immunoSEQ multiplex PCR. The sample contains over 150,000 clones, about 73% of which appear only once. Sequencing used peripheral blood. All receptors derive from an elderly man with acute or convalescent COVID-19.

The genes are TRBV11-2 and TRBJ2-7; TRBD2 might be the D (6 bases). CDR1 and CDR2 from the germline V gene are SGHAT and FQNNGV. V was clipped by 4 bases and J by 3 bases, with 25 bases between them. The CDR3 extends over 18 amino acids. CDR3 sequence: CASSSPGGGARVFYEQYV. In DNA form, the CDR3 reads TGTGCCAGCAGCTCCCCCGGCGGAGGGGCGAGGGTCTTCTACGAGCAGTACGTC.

The rearrangement uses TRBV5-1 and TRBJ2-1; TRBD2 aligns across 10 bases. J was trimmed by 5 bases and V by 1 base; bases with no gene match: 6. CDR3 length: 16 amino acids. The germline gives CDR1 SGHRS, CDR2 YFSETQ. The CDR3 sequence: CASSLSGLAENNEQFF. CDR3 sequence (DNA): TGCGCCAGCAGCTTGAGTGGACTAGCGGAGAACAATGAGCAGTTCTTC. The full variable domain, with the rest looked up from reference TRBV5-1 and TRBJ2-1, is KAGVTQTPRYLIKTRGQQVTLSCSPISGHRSVSWYQQTPGQGLQFLFEYFSETQRNKGNFPGRFSGRQFSNSRSEMNVSTLELGDSALYLCASSLSGLAENNEQFFGPGTRLTVL.